These T cell receptor beta chains were read from a single sample in a study of beta chain features in type 1 diabetes. The repertoire was sequenced with immunoSEQ multiplex PCR; TCRdb's copy has only in-frame clones and lacks some. The table lists a few hundred thousand clones, around 15% of them singletons. The sample comprised central memory CD4+ T cells from blood. These TCRs come from a young man in good health. Both conserved end residues are trimmed from each CDR3. A D gene is named only where the DNA matches it firmly. Clone size is shown for a subset of rows, as once, few, many or a class of expanded clone.

size	D	V	J	CDR3
NA	NA	TRBV19	TRBJ2-2	ASSWGATGELF
few	NA	TRBV7-9	TRBJ1-1	ASSLLTNTEAF
few	NA	TRBV15	TRBJ2-1	ATSRVRGSRWDEQF
NA	NA	TRBV19	TRBJ1-1	ASSIYPTEAF
NA	NA	TRBV12-5	TRBJ1-5	ASGSVQMGNQPQH
NA	TRBD1	TRBV7-9	TRBJ2-7	ASKRDRSYEQY
NA	NA	TRBV5-1	TRBJ2-4	ASSLTGNAKNIQY
NA	TRBD1	TRBV25-1	TRBJ2-2	ASSHRGPKNTGELF
NA	TRBD1	TRBV29-1	TRBJ1-1	SAQTGVNTEAF
few	NA	TRBV19	TRBJ1-2	ASSSTHLTGMYGYT
NA	NA	TRBV11-2	TRBJ2-7	ASSNLLDSYEQH
NA	TRBD2	TRBV13	TRBJ2-7	ASSLRLAGARGFSEQY
NA	NA	TRBV6-1	TRBJ1-5	ASSEAVASEH
NA	NA	TRBV19	TRBJ1-2	ASSIQGSPYGYT
few	TRBD1	TRBV4-3	TRBJ2-5	ASSRHRDSQETQY
few	NA	TRBV7-7	TRBJ2-2	ASSLGHQTGELF
few	NA	TRBV7-3	TRBJ2-7	ASSSRASYEQY
NA	NA	TRBV9	TRBJ1-3	ASSVDHRAGNTIY
NA	NA	TRBV7-2	TRBJ2-5	ASSQAGGGSEETQY
few	TRBD2	TRBV4-1	TRBJ2-3	ASSQEASGGRTHTQY
many	NA	TRBV14	TRBJ2-6	ASSQVGTGANVLT
few	NA	TRBV9	TRBJ2-2	ASSFSRTAYTGELF
NA	NA	TRBV5-1	TRBJ1-3	ASSLEGGSGNTIY
few	NA	TRBV19	TRBJ2-2	ASSTLAGTNTGELF
few	NA	TRBV25-1	TRBJ2-1	ASSLGAGEQF
once	NA	TRBV5-6	TRBJ1-6	ASSLGRVGSYNSPLH
many	NA	TRBV10-2	TRBJ1-1	ASRKRGGTEAF
few	NA	TRBV11-2	TRBJ2-3	ASSSPGTSTDTQY
few	TRBD1	TRBV6-1	TRBJ2-7	ASSVTGLSEQY
NA	NA	TRBV10-3	TRBJ2-2	AIKKGVDTGELF
many	NA	TRBV15	TRBJ2-1	ATSRERDSSYNEQF
few	TRBD2	TRBV29-1	TRBJ2-3	SVEDPSGAPDTQY
few	TRBD2	TRBV2	TRBJ2-1	AGGLAGFNEQF
NA	NA	TRBV6-1	TRBJ1-1	ASRKTASTEAF
few	NA	TRBV4-3	TRBJ2-1	ASSQDSGRTRIL
NA	NA	TRBV7-2	TRBJ2-1	ASSGAGTGFDEQF
few	NA	TRBV4-3	TRBJ1-4	ASSPPPRGEKLF
NA	NA	TRBV27	TRBJ2-2	ASSLSQVGELF
NA	NA	TRBV7-2	TRBJ1-3	ASSQAWNGNTIY
few	NA	TRBV29-1	TRBJ2-3	SGTQGRNTQY
NA	NA	TRBV21-1	TRBJ2-7	ASSKESGDTTLANLRDYEQY
NA	TRBD1	TRBV6-5	TRBJ1-2	ASSSTGWDGYT
few	NA	TRBV13	TRBJ1-2	ASSLGPTTYGYT
NA	TRBD1	TRBV10-3	TRBJ2-7	ASLPGTGTGRNEQY
NA	NA	TRBV5-6	TRBJ2-7	ASSLGKFEQY
many	NA	TRBV14	TRBJ1-6	ASSPNRGNSPLH
few	NA	TRBV6-5	TRBJ2-1	ASSSIGDEQF
few	NA	TRBV6-5	TRBJ2-2	ASGTANTGELF
NA	TRBD1	TRBV11-2	TRBJ2-1	ASSFRTGRYNEQF